Shown below are 3 T cell receptor beta chains from a single sample sequenced in a study of T cell responses to AZD1222 COVID-19 vaccine. Measured with immunoSEQ multiplex PCR; TCRdb has only the in-frame clones, and not every one. Found here are about 150,000 clones, 88% of them singletons; the top ten hold 3% to 3.5%. The specimen was peripheral blood, collected on day 0 of AZD1222 vaccination. The receptors were gathered from an adult in good health.

V and J are TRBV4-3 and TRBJ1-2; 7 bases are a match to TRBD1. The CDR3 length is 15 residues. V was pared by 0 bases and J by 7 bases, with 8 bases of the junction left unmatched. Germline V gives CDR1 LGHNA, CDR2 YSLEER. DNA of the CDR3: TGCGCCAGCAGCCAAGATTCAGGGGGGAATACTGGCTACACCTTC. Its protein product is CASSQDSGGNTGYTF.

The rearrangement uses TRBV2 and TRBJ1-2; TRBD1 is a possible D gene (5 bases). Germline assignment: CDR1 SNHLY and CDR2 FYNNEI. This CDR3 is 14 amino acids long. The germline V and J ends were trimmed by 5 bases and 8 bases, with 18 bases remaining between them. This chain's CDR3 is CASSLTGTLGGYTF. For the CDR3, the DNA is TGTGCCAGCAGTCTAACCGGGACCCTGGGAGGCTACACCTTC. Using reference TRBV2 and TRBJ1-2 for the parts outside the CDR3, the full variable domain is EPEVTQTPSHQVTQMGQEVILRCVPISNHLYFYWYRQILGQKVEFLVSFYNNEISEKSEIFDDQFSVERPDGSNFTLKIRSTKLEDSAMYFCASSLTGTLGGYTFGSGTRLTVV.

The gene calls are TRBV5-6 and TRBJ1-2, with D unclear. Germline V gives CDR1 SGHDT, CDR2 YYEEEE. The V and J ends lost 2 bases and 0 bases respectively, with 17 bases between them. CDR3 length: 17 amino acids. CDR3 sequence (DNA): TGTGCCAGCAGCTTATATATTACACTAACGGCTAACTATGGCTACACCTTC. Protein: CASSLYITLTANYGYTF.